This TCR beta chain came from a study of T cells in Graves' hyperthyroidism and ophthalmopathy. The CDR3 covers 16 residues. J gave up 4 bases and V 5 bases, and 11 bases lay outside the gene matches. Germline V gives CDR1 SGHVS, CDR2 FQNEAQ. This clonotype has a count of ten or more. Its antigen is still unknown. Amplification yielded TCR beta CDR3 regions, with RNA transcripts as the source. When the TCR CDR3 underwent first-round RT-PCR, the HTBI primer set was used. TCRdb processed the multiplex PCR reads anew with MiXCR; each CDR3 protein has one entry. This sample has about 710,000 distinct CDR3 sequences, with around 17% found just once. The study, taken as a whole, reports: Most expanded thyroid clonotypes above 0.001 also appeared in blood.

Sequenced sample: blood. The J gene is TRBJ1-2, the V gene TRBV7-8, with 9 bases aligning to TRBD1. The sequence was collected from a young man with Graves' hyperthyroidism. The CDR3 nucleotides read TGTGCCAGCAGCCCCCGGGACAGGGCTGGAGGCTATGGCTACACCTTC. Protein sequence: CASSPRDRAGGYGYTF. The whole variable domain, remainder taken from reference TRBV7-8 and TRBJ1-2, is GAGVSQSPRYKVAKRGQDVALRCDPISGHVSLFWYQQALGQGPEFLTYFQNEAQLDKSGLPSDRFFAERPEGSVSTLKIQRTQQEDSAVYLCASSPRDRAGGYGYTFGSGTRLTVV.